The next 4 T cell receptor beta chains were all read from a single sample in a study of CD8+ T cells in alopecia areata. Treatment defined: oral pan-JAK inhibitor, 5-10 mg twice daily. Extraction of RNA preceded its reverse transcription into cDNA, which served as the sequencing template. TCRdb's copy holds only in-frame clones and misses some; the assay was immunoSEQ multiplex PCR. The repertoire has about 290,000 clones, roughly 60% of them found once; the top ten carry under 2%. The sequences come from CD4+ T cells sorted from blood, collected at week 24, from a patient treated with tofacitinib. The receptors stem from a human donor with alopecia areata.

The chain recombines TRBV2 with TRBJ1-1, with D hard to call. V was cut by 2 bases and J by 1 base, with 8 bases left in between. CDR1 and CDR2 (germline): SNHLY, FYNNEI. The CDR3 extends over 14 amino acids. The CDR3 DNA follows: TGTGCCAGCAGTGAACAACCTACGAACACTGAAGCTTTCTTT. It is translated as CASSEQPTNTEAFF.

This clone was seen more than once but under ten times. The chain uses TRBV7-2 and TRBJ1-2; maybe TRBD1 (5 bases). This CDR3 is built from 13 residues. The V end was cut by 5 bases, the J end by 2 bases, with 9 bases between. Germline assignment: CDR1 SGHTA and CDR2 FQGNSA. The CDR3 region is CASSRDRNYGYTF. The CDR3 DNA reads as TGTGCCAGCAGCCGAGACAGAAACTATGGCTACACCTTC. Based on the CDR3 plus reference TRBV7-2 and TRBJ1-2, the full variable domain is GAGVSQSPSNKVTEKGKDVELRCDPISGHTALYWYRQSLGQGLEFLIYFQGNSAPDKSGLPSDRFSAERTGGSVSTLTIQRTQQEDSAVYLCASSRDRNYGYTFGSGTRLTVV.

This clone was detected once. The V call is TRBV30, the J call TRBJ1-1; D possibly corresponds to TRBD1 (5 bases). Per germline, CDR1 GTSNPN and CDR2 SVGIG (reference sequence). The CDR3 spans 13 residues. V was cut by 4 bases and J by 1 base, with 10 bases left in between. CDR3 sequence: CAWNARANTEAFF. CDR3 nucleotides: TGTGCCTGGAATGCCAGGGCGAACACTGAAGCTTTCTTT.

This clone has a single count. V and J are TRBV5-1 and TRBJ2-3, with 7 nucleotides matching TRBD1. The germline V gene encodes CDR1 SGHRS and CDR2 YFSETQ. The CDR3 has 15 residues. V was pared by 0 bases and J by 1 base, with 2 bases of the junction left unmatched. The CDR3 coding sequence is TGCGCCAGCAGCTTGGGGACAGGTCGCACAGATACGCAGTATTTT. Its translation is CASSLGTGRTDTQYF.